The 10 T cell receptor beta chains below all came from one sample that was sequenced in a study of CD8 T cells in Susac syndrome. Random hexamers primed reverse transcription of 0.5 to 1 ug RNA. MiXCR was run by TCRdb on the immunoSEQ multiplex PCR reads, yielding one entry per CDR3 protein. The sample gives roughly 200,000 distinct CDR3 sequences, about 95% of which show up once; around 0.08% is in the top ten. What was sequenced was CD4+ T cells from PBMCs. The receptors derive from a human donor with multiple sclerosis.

In DNA, the CDR3 is TGTGCCAGCAGTGTTGGCAGACATAACCAAGAGACCCAGTACTTC. Translating it yields CASSVGRHNQETQYF. This rearrangement joins TRBV2 to TRBJ2-5; D unresolved. In germline, CDR1 is SNHLY, CDR2 FYNNEI. The V gene lost 4 bases and the J gene lost 0 bases, with 12 bases spanning the gap. The CDR3 extends over 15 amino acids. Filled out from reference TRBV2 and TRBJ2-5, the complete variable domain reads EPEVTQTPSHQVTQMGQEVILRCVPISNHLYFYWYRQILGQKVEFLVSFYNNEISEKSEIFDDQFSVERPDGSNFTLKIRSTKLEDSAMYFCASSVGRHNQETQYFGPGTRLLVL.

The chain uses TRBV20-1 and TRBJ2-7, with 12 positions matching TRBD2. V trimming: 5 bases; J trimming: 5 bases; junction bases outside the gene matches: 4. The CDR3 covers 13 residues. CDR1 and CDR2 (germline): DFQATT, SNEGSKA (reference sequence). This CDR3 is CSALAGGRNEQYV. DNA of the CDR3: TGCAGTGCTCTAGCGGGGGGGCGGAACGAGCAGTACGTC.

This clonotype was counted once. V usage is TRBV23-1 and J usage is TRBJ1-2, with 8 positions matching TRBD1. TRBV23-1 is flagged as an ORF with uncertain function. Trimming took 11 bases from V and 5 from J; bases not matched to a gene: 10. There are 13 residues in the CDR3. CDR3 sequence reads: CAGRTGQQYGYTF. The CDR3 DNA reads TGCGCCGGCCGGACAGGGCAGCAGTATGGCTACACCTTC.

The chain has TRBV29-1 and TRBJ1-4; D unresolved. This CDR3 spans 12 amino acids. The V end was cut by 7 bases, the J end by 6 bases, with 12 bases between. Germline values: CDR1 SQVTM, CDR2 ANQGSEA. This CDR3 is CSASKLDEKLFF. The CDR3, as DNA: TGCAGCGCCTCCAAACTAGATGAAAAACTGTTTTTT.

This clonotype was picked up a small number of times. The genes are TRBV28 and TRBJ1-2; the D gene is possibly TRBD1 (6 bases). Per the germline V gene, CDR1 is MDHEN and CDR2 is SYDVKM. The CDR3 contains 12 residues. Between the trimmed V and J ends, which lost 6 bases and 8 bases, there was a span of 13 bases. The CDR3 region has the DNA TGTGCCAGCAGCTCAGGGGATTACGGCTACACCTTC. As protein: CASSSGDYGYTF.

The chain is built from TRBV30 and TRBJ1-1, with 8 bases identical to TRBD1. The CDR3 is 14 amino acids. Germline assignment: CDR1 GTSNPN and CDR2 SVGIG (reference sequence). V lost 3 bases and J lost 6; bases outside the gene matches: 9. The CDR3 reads CAWSSGTGGSEAFF. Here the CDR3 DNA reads TGTGCCTGGAGCTCCGGGACAGGCGGGTCTGAAGCTTTCTTT.

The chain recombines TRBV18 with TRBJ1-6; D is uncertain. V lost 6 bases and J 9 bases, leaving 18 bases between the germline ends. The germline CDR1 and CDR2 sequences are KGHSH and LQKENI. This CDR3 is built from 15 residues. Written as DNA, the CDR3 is TGTGCCAGCTCCCCTGTCCGGGATTTGAGTTCACCCCTCCACTTT. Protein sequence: CASSPVRDLSSPLHF.

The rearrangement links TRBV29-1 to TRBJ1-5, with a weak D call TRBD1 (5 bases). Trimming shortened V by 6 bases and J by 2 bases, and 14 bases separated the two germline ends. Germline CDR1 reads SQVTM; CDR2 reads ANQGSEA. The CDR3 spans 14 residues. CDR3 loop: CSVPGVGGNQPQHF. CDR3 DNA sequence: TGCAGCGTCCCGGGGGTAGGAGGCAATCAGCCCCAGCATTTT.

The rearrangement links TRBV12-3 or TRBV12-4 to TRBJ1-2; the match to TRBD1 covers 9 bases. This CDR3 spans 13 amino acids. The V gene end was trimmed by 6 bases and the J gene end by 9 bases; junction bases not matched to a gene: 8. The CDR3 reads CASRGTGSVRYTF. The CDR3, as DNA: TGTGCCAGCAGGGGGACAGGGTCGGTTCGCTACACCTTC.

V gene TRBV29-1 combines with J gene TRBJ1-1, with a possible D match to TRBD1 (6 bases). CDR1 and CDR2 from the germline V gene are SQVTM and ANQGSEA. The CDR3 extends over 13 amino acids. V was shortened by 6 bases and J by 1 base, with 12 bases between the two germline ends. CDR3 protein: CSVATGRNTEAFF. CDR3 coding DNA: TGCAGCGTCGCAACAGGGAGGAACACTGAAGCTTTCTTT.